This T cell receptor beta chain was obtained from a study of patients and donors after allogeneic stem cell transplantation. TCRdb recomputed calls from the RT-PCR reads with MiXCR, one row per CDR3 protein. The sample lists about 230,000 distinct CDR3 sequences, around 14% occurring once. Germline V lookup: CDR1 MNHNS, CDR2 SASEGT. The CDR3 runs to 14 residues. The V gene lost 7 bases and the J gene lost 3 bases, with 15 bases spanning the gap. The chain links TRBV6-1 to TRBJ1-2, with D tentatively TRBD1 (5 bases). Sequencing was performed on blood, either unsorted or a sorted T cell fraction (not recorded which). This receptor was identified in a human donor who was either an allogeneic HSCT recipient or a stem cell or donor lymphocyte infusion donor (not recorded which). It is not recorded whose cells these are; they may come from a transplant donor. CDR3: CASTLGASDYGYTF. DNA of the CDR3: TGTGCCAGCACCCTTGGGGCCTCCGACTATGGCTACACCTTC.